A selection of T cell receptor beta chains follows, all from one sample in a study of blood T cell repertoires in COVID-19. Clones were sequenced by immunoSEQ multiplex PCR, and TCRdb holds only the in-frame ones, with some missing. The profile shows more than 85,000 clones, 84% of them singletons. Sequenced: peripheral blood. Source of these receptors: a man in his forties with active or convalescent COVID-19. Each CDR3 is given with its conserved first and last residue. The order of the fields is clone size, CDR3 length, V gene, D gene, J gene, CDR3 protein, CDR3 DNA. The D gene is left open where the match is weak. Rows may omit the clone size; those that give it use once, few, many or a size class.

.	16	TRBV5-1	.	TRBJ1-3	CASSRGQLSSGNTIYF	TGCGCCAGCAGCAGGGGACAATTAAGCTCTGGAAACACCATATATTTT
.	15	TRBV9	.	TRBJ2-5	CASSSAVDDEETQYF	TGTGCCAGCAGCTCGGCGGTAGACGACGAAGAGACCCAGTACTTC
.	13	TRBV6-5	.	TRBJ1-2	CASRDTANYGYTF	TGTGCCAGCCGGGACACTGCTAACTATGGCTACACCTTC
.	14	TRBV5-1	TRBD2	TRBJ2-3	CASSPRTSGDTQYF	TGCGCCAGCAGCCCCCGGACTAGCGGGGATACGCAGTATTTT
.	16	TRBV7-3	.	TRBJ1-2	CASSLQGQSTRDGYTF	TGTGCCAGCAGCTTACAGGGTCAGTCGACCCGAGATGGCTACACCTTC
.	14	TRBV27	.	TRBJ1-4	CASSFVSGAEKLFF	TGTGCCAGCAGTTTCGTATCAGGGGCAGAAAAACTGTTTTTT
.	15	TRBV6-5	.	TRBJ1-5	CASSPSLREYQPQHF	TGTGCCAGCAGCCCCTCATTAAGAGAGTATCAGCCCCAGCATTTT
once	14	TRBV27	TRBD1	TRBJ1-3	CASSLRGRGNTIYF	TGTGCCAGCAGCCTCAGGGGGCGCGGAAACACCATATATTTT
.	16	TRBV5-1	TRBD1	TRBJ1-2	CASSAPGTGTNYGYTF	TGCGCCAGCAGCGCTCCGGGGACAGGGACTAACTATGGCTACACCTTC
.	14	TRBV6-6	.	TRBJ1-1	CASSYPEMNTEAFF	TGTGCCAGCAGTTACCCGGAGATGAACACTGAAGCTTTCTTT
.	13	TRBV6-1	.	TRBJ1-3	CASSESVGNTIYF	TGTGCCAGCAGTGAATCGGTAGGAAACACCATATATTTT
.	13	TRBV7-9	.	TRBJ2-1	CASSLSRGNEQFF	TGTGCCAGCAGCTTAAGTAGGGGGAATGAGCAGTTCTTC
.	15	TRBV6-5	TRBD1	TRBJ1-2	CASSYSAGGNYGYTF	TGTGCCAGCAGTTACTCGGCAGGGGGTAACTATGGCTACACCTTC
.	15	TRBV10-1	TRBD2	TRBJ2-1	CASSLAGGLYNEQFF	TGCGCCAGCAGTCTAGCGGGGGGGCTCTACAATGAGCAGTTCTTC